This T cell receptor beta chain was retrieved from a study of blood T cell repertoires in COVID-19. The V gene lost 4 bases and the J gene lost 3 bases, with 7 bases spanning the gap. The CDR3 extends over 13 amino acids. Germline CDR1 SGHDN, CDR2 FVKESK. Clones were sequenced by immunoSEQ multiplex PCR, and TCRdb holds only the in-frame ones, with some missing. The sample contains over 300,000 clones, 86% of which appear only once. Specimen: peripheral blood. This chain uses TRBV14 with TRBJ2-1; a possible D gene is TRBD2 (6 bases). This TCR came from a woman aged 50 to 60 with acute or convalescent COVID-19. The CDR3 DNA is TGTGCCAGCAGCCTAGCGGACTACAATGAGCAGTTCTTC. Translation gives CASSLADYNEQFF.